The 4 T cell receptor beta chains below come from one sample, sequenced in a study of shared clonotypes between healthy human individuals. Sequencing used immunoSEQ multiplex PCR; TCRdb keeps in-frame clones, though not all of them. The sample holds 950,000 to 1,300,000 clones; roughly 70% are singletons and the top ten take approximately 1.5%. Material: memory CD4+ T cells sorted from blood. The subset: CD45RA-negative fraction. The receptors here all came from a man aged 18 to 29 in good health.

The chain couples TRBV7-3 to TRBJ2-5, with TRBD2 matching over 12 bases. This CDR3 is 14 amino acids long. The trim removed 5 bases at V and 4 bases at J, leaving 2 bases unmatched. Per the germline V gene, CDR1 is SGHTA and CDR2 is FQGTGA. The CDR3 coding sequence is TGTGCCAGCAGCAAACTAGCGGGGGGAGAGACCCAGTACTTC. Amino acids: CASSKLAGGETQYF.

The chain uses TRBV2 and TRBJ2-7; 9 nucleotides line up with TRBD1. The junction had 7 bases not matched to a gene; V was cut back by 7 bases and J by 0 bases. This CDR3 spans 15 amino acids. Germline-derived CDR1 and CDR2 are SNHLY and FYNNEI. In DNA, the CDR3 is TGTGCCAGCACTATCGACAGGGGGAACTCCTACGAGCAGTACTTC. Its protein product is CASTIDRGNSYEQYF.

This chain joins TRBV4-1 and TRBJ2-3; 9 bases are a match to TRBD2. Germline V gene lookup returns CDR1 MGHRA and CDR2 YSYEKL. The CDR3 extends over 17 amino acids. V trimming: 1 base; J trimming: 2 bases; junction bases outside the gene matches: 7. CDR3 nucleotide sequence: TGCGCCAGCAGCCAAGGACCCGCGGGGGGGACCACAGATACGCAGTATTTT. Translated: CASSQGPAGGTTDTQYF.

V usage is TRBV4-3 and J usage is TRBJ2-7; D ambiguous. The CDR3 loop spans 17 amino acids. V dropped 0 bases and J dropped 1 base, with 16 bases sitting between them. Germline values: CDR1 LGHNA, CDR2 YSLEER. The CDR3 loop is CASSQESLGQESYEQYF. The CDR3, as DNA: TGCGCCAGCAGCCAAGAATCCCTCGGCCAGGAATCCTACGAGCAGTACTTC.